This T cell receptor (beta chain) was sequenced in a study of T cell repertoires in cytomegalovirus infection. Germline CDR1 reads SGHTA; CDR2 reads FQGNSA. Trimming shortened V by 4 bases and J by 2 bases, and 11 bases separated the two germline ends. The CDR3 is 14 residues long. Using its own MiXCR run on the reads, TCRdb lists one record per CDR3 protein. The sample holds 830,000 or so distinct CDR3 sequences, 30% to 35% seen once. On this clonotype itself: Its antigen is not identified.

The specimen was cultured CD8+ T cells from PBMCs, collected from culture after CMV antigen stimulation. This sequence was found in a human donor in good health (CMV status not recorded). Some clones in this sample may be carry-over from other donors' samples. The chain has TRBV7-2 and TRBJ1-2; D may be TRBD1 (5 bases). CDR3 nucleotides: TGTGCCAGCAGCTCATGGACACCGAACTATGGCTACACCTTC. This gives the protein CASSSWTPNYGYTF.